A selection of T cell receptor beta chains follows, all from one sample in a study of T cell responses to AZD1222 COVID-19 vaccine. The assay was immunoSEQ multiplex PCR, and TCRdb's table has in-frame clones only and misses some. Of about 140,000 clones listed, around 89% are singletons. Sample: peripheral blood, taken on day 0 of AZD1222 vaccination. These TCRs come from an adult in good health. CDR3s include the opening cysteine and the closing phenylalanine or tryptophan.

>TRBV28|TRBJ1-5
CASRERDSYQPQHF
>TRBV7-8|TRBJ2-1
CASSRNQGLGNEQFF
>TRBV2|TRBJ1-5
CASSPDRTKLNQPQHF
>TRBV6-5|TRBJ1-2
CASSSDTNGYTF
>TRBV5-1|TRBJ2-7
CASMAGGRGYEQYF
>TRBV12-3/TRBV12-4|TRBJ1-6
CASGFAVNSPLHF
>TRBV27|TRBJ1-6
CASSLMGQHYNSPLHF
>TRBV5-1|TRBJ2-3
CASREFTTDTQYF
>TRBV6-2/TRBV6-3|TRBJ2-1
CASSDPGRKYNEQFF
>TRBV5-1|TRBJ2-5
CASSPILAEETQYF
>TRBV19|TRBJ1-2
CASSNRRYGYTF
>TRBV5-1|TRBJ2-5
CASSRNVGTFGQETQYF
>TRBV30|TRBJ2-1
CAWSVGRDSHNEQFF
>TRBV5-1|TRBJ2-3
CASRGASTDTQYF
>TRBV19|TRBJ2-1
CASSPPQLRSSYNEQFF
>TRBV2|TRBJ1-2
CASSRAQGWADGYTF
>TRBV6-1|TRBJ2-7
CASSASLTGGRSYEQYF
>TRBV12-5|TRBJ1-3
CASGLHSGNTIYF
>TRBV5-1|TRBJ2-1
CASSLESPSRSYNEQFF
>TRBV30|TRBJ1-6
CAWLYNNSPLHF
>TRBV19|TRBJ1-5
CASSIDGAGSGYQPQHF